This TCR beta chain was identified during a study of T-cell reconstitution after alpha-beta-depleted transplantation in children. Study results and limitations: Among T cells one year after transplant, newly produced cells accounted for most counts and diversity. Some patients owed their high day-60 TCRbeta diversity to surviving recipient T cells and thymic progenitors. Alpha-beta T cells present about two months after transplant were reported to originate from several hundred expanded graft clones.

TCRbeta library preparation incorporated unique molecular identifiers. TCRdb reanalysed the PCR reads using MiXCR and keeps one entry per CDR3 protein. This table has approximately 31,000 distinct CDR3 sequences, about 6% appearing once. As for this clonotype: Its antigen is still unknown.

Per the germline V gene, CDR1 is SGHTA and CDR2 is FQGTGA. CDR3 length equals 14 residues. V shed 5 bases and J 1 base; nucleotides not matched to a gene: 2. The chain links TRBV7-3 to TRBJ2-3, with 8 positions matching TRBD2. The sequence was obtained from a child less than two years old who had a stem cell transplant for acute myeloid leukemia, so the T cells may come from the graft donor. Sequences were derived from peripheral blood, sampled 60 days after TCRalphabeta/CD19-depleted stem cell transplant. Written as DNA, the CDR3 is TGTGCCAGCAGCATTAGCGGGGGCACAGATACGCAGTATTTT. It yields the protein CASSISGGTDTQYF.